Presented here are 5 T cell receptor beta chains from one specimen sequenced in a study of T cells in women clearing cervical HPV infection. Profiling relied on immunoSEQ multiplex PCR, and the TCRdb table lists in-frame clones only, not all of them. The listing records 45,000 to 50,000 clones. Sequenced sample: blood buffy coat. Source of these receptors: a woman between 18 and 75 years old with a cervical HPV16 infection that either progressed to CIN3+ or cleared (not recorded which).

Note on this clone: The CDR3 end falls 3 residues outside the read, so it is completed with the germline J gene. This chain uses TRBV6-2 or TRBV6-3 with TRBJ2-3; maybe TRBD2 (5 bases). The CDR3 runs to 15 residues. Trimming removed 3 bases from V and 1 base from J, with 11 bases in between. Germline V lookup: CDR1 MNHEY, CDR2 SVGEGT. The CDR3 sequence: CASSYQDGGTDTQYF. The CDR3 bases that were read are TGTGCCAGCAGTTATCAAGACGGGGGCACAGATACG.

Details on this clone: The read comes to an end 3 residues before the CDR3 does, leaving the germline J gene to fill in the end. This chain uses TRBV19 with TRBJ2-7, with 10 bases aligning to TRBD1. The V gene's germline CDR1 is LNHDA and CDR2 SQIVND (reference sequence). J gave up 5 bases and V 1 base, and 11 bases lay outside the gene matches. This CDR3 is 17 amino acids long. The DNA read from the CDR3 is TGTGCCAGTAGTATAGTCGTAGGGGACAGGGGAGGACACGAG. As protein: CASSIVVGDRGGHE. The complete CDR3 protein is CASSIVVGDRGGHEQYF.

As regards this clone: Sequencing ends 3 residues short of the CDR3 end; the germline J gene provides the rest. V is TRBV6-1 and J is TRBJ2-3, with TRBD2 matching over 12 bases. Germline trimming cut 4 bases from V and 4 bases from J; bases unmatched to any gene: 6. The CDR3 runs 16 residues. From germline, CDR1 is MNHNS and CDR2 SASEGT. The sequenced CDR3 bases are TGTGCCAGCAGTGGAGGACTAGCGGGGAACGCAGATACG. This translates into CASSGGLAGNADT. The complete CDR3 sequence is CASSGGLAGNADTQYF.

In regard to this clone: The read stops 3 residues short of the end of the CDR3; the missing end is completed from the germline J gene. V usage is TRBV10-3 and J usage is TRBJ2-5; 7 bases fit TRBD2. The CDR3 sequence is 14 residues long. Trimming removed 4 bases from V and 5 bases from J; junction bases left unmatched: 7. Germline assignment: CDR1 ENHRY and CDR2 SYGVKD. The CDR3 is CAISGGGNGETQYF. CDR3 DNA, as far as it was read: TGTGCCATCAGTGGGGGGGGAAACGGGGAGACC.

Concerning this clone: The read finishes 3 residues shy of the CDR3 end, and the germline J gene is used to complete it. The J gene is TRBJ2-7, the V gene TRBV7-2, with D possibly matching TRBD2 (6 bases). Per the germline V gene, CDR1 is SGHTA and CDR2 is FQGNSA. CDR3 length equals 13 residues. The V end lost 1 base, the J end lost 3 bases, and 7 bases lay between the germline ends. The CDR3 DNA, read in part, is TGTGCCAGCAGCTTAGATAGCGGCTACGAG. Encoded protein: CASSLDSGYE. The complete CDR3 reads CASSLDSGYEQYF.